The rows below give T cell receptor beta chains drawn from one sample of a study of cytomegalovirus exposure and HLA in healthy donors. Measured with immunoSEQ multiplex PCR; TCRdb has only the in-frame clones, and not every one. The sample's table shows fewer than 250,000 clones. Sequencing was performed on PBMCs. Every receptor here comes from a woman aged 25 to 39 in good health and CMV-seropositive. CDR3s include the opening cysteine and the closing phenylalanine or tryptophan. Each record gives: J gene, D gene, V gene, CDR3 protein, CDR3 DNA. D genes are given only for firm matches.

TRBJ2-5 | TRBD1 | TRBV15 | CATSPGTGAWETQYF | TGTGCCACCAGCCCAGGGACAGGGGCTTGGGAGACCCAGTACTTC
TRBJ1-1 | TRBD1 | TRBV7-6 | CASSLGTRDRGNTEAFF | TGTGCCAGCAGCTTAGGGACCCGGGACAGGGGGAACACTGAAGCTTTCTTT
TRBJ2-2 | TRBD2 | TRBV10-3 | CAISERAGAAGELFF | TGTGCCATCAGTGAGAGGGCGGGAGCTGCCGGGGAGCTGTTTTTT
TRBJ2-5 | - | TRBV6-1 | CASRRERHQETQYF | TGTGCCAGCAGACGGGAGAGGCACCAAGAGACCCAGTACTTC
TRBJ1-2 | - | TRBV27 | CASSLSQNYGYTF | TGTGCCAGCAGTTTATCCCAGAACTATGGCTACACCTTC
TRBJ2-3 | - | TRBV6-5 | CASSYSSVSPTDTQYF | TGTGCCAGCAGTTACTCCTCAGTTTCCCCCACAGATACGCAGTATTTT
TRBJ2-2 | - | TRBV25-1 | CASSELGLLTGELFF | TGTGCCAGCAGTGAATTAGGACTGCTCACCGGGGAGCTGTTTTTT
TRBJ1-1 | TRBD1 | TRBV2 | CASRRGRNTEAFF | TGTGCCAGCAGGAGGGGGCGAAACACTGAAGCTTTCTTT
TRBJ1-3 | TRBD1 | TRBV2 | CASSGPGGSGNTIYF | TGTGCCAGCAGTGGCCCAGGGGGCTCTGGAAACACCATATATTTT
TRBJ1-6 | - | TRBV6-6 | CASSDRDNDSPLHF | TGTGCCAGCAGTGACCGGGACAACGATTCACCCCTCCACTTT
TRBJ2-1 | TRBD1 | TRBV2 | CASRTGSSYNEQFF | TGTGCCAGCCGGACAGGGAGCTCCTACAATGAGCAGTTCTTC
TRBJ1-1 | TRBD1 | TRBV10-1 | CASSGGQLNTEAFF | TGCGCCAGCAGTGGGGGACAGTTGAACACTGAAGCTTTCTTT
TRBJ2-7 | - | TRBV28 | CASTSATSLSYEQYF | TGTGCCAGCACCTCCGCCACGTCGCTATCCTACGAGCAGTACTTC
TRBJ1-2 | - | TRBV15 | CATSSMGLYNYGYTF | TGTGCCACCAGCAGTATGGGGCTCTATAACTATGGCTACACCTTC
TRBJ2-7 | - | TRBV14 | CASSSGGSYEQYF | TGTGCCAGCAGCTCCGGAGGCTCCTACGAGCAGTACTTC
TRBJ2-7 | - | TRBV9 | CASSVALFTEPGYEQYF | TGTGCCAGCAGCGTAGCTCTTTTTACGGAGCCGGGCTACGAGCAGTACTTC
TRBJ1-2 | TRBD1 | TRBV6-5 | CASSKQGVYGYTF | TGTGCCAGCAGCAAACAGGGGGTCTATGGCTACACCTTC
TRBJ2-1 | - | TRBV7-7 | CASSLAGAFNEQFF | TGTGCCAGCAGCTTGGCGGGGGCCTTCAATGAGCAGTTCTTC
TRBJ1-4 | TRBD1 | TRBV28 | CASSPRGRGDEKLFF | TGTGCCAGCAGTCCCCGGGGCAGGGGGGATGAAAAACTGTTTTTT
TRBJ1-6 | - | TRBV6-5 | CASRTGYNSPLHF | TGTGCCAGCAGAACAGGTTATAATTCACCCCTCCACTTT
TRBJ2-7 | TRBD1 | TRBV18 | CASSRPGQGALGYEQYF | TGTGCCAGCTCACGACCGGGACAGGGGGCGCTTGGCTACGAGCAGTACTTC
TRBJ2-7 | TRBD1 | TRBV18 | CASSPTGDSFYEQYF | TGTGCCAGCTCACCCACAGGGGACAGCTTCTACGAGCAGTACTTC
TRBJ1-1 | TRBD1 | TRBV6-5 | CASRPTGQGGTEAFF | TGTGCCAGCAGACCGACGGGACAGGGGGGCACTGAAGCTTTCTTT
TRBJ2-2 | - | TRBV5-8 | CASSPRGEVARTGELFF | TGTGCCAGCAGCCCCCGAGGGGAGGTCGCGAGAACCGGGGAGCTGTTTTTT
TRBJ2-7 | TRBD2 | TRBV27 | CASSLGLRSSYEQYF | TGTGCCAGCAGTTTGGGACTACGGAGCTCCTACGAGCAGTACTTC
TRBJ2-7 | TRBD2 | TRBV27 | CASSFHSGTSGSKDEQYF | TGTGCCAGCAGTTTCCACTCGGGGACTAGCGGGAGCAAGGACGAGCAGTACTTC
TRBJ1-1 | TRBD1 | TRBV19 | CASSRGQLNTEAFF | TGTGCCAGTAGTCGGGGACAGTTGAACACTGAAGCTTTCTTT
TRBJ2-7 | - | TRBV25-1 | CASSDYRHYEQYF | TGTGCCAGCAGTGATTACAGACACTACGAGCAGTACTTC
TRBJ2-1 | - | TRBV19 | CASSIPGRGSYNEQFF | TGTGCCAGTAGTATCCCGGGGAGGGGGTCCTACAATGAGCAGTTCTTC
TRBJ2-3 | TRBD1 | TRBV5-1 | CASSPIGTGVADTQYF | TGCGCCAGCAGCCCCATCGGAACAGGGGTGGCAGATACGCAGTATTTT
TRBJ2-5 | TRBD2 | TRBV29-1 | CSAHGGSGYQETQYF | TGCAGCGCCCACGGGGGGTCAGGGTACCAAGAGACCCAGTACTTC
TRBJ2-3 | TRBD2 | TRBV5-4 | CASSLTSGDTDTQYF | TGTGCCAGCAGCCTAACTAGCGGCGACACAGATACGCAGTATTTT
TRBJ1-4 | TRBD1 | TRBV7-9 | CASSLDWGQGNEKLFF | TGTGCCAGCAGCTTAGATTGGGGACAGGGTAATGAAAAACTGTTTTTT
TRBJ1-2 | - | TRBV30 | CAWYRAPNYGYTF | TGTGCCTGGTACAGAGCACCTAACTATGGCTACACCTTC
TRBJ1-2 | - | TRBV29-1 | CSGGDGSPNYGYTF | TGCAGTGGTGGAGACGGCTCCCCGAACTATGGCTACACCTTC
TRBJ1-1 | TRBD1 | TRBV29-1 | CSVDRDRKFNTEAFF | TGCAGCGTTGACCGGGACAGGAAATTTAACACTGAAGCTTTCTTT
TRBJ1-2 | - | TRBV2 | CASSRKTGNYGYTF | TGTGCCAGCAGCAGAAAAACAGGGAACTATGGCTACACCTTC
TRBJ2-2 | - | TRBV6-5 | CASSLTATGELFF | TGTGCCAGCAGCCTGACAGCAACCGGGGAGCTGTTTTTT